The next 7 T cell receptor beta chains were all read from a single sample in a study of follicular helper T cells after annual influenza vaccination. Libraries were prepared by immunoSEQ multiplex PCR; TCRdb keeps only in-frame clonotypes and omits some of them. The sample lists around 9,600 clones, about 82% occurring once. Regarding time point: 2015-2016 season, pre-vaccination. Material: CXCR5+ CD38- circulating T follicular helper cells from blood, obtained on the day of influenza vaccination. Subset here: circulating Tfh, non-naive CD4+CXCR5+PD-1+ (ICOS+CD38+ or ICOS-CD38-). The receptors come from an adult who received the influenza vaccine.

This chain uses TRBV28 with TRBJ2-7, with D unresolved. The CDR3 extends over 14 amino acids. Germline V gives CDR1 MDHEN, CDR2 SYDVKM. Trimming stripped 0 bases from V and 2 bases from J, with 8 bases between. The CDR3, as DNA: TGTGCCAGCAGTTTATGGGGGTTCACCTACGAGCAGTACTTC. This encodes CASSLWGFTYEQYF.

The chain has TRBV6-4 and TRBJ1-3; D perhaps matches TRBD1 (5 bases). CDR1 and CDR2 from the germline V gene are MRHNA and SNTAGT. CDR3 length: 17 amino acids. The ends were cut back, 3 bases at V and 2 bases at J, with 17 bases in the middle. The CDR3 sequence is CASSESRGGMAGNTIYF. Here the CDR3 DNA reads TGTGCCAGCAGTGAGTCCCGGGGGGGTATGGCTGGAAACACCATATATTTT.

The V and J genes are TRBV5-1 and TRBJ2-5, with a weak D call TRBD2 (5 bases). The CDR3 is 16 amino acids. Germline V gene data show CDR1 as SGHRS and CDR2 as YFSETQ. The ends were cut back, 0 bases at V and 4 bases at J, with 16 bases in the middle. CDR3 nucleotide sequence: TGCGCCAGCAGCTTGGGATCCGGGGAAGGTGGAGAGACCCAGTACTTC. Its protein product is CASSLGSGEGGETQYF.

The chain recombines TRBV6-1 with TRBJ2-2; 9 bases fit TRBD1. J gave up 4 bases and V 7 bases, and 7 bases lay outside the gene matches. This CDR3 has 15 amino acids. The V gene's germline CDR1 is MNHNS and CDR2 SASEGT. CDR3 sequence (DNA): TGTGCCAGCAAGTGGACAGGGGTGATCACCGGGGAGCTGTTTTTT. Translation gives CASKWTGVITGELFF.

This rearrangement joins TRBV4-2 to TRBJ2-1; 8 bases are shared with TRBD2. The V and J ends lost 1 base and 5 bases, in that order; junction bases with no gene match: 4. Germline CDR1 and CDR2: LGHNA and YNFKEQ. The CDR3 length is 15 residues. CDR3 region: CASSQVGTSDNEQFF. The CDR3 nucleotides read TGTGCCAGCAGCCAAGTAGGGACTAGTGACAATGAGCAGTTCTTC.

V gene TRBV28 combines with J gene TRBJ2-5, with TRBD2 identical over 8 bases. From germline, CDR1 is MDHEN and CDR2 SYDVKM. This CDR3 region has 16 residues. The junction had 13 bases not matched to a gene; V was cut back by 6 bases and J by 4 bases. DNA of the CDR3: TGTGCCAGCAGGGAGCCGGGGGGGGGCTCGGTAGAGACCCAGTACTTC. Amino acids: CASREPGGGSVETQYF. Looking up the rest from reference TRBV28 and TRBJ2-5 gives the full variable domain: DVKVTQSSRYLVKRTGEKVFLECVQDMDHENMFWYRQDPGLGLRLIYFSYDVKMKEKGDIPEGYSVSREKKERFSLILESASTNQTSMYLCASREPGGGSVETQYFGPGTRLLVL.

In nucleotides, the CDR3 is TGTGCCAGTATGGAGGGGGGTAATGGCAAAAACATTCAGTACTTC. Translation: CASMEGGNGKNIQYF. The chain uses TRBV19 and TRBJ2-4; the D gene could be TRBD1 or TRBD2 (6 bases each). This CDR3 has 15 residues. Trimming left V 7 bases short and J 3 bases short, with 16 bases between. Germline CDR1 LNHDA, CDR2 SQIVND (reference sequence). Supplemented by reference TRBV19 and TRBJ2-4, the full variable domain reads DGGITQSPKYLFRKEGQNVTLSCEQNLNHDAMYWYRQDPGQGLRLIYYSQIVNDFQKGDIAEGYSVSREKKESFPLTVTSAQKNPTAFYLCASMEGGNGKNIQYFGAGTRLSVL.